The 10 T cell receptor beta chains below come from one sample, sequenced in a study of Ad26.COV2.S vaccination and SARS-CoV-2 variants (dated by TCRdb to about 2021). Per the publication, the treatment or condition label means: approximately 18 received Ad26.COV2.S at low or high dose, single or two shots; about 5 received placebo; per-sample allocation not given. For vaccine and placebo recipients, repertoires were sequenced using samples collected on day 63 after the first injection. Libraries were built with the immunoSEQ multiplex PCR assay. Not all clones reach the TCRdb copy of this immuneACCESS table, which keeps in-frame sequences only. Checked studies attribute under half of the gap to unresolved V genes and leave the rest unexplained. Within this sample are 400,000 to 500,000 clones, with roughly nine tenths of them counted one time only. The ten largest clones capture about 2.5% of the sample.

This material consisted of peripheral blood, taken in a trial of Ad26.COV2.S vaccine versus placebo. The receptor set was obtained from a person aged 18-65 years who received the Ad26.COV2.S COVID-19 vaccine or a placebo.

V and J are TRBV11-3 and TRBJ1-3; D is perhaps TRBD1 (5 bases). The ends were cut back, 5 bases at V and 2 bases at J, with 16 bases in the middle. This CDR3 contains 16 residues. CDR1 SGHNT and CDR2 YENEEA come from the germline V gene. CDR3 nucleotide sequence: TGTGCCAGCAGCCCCCTGGAATGGGGCGCTGGAAACACCATATATTTT. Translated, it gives CASSPLEWGAGNTIYF.

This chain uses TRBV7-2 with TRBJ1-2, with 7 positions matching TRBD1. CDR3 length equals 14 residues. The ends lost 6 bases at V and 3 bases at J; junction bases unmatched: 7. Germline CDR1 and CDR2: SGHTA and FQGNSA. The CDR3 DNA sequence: TGTGCCAGCAGACAAGGGGGCGCTGACTATGGCTACACCTTC. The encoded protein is CASRQGGADYGYTF.

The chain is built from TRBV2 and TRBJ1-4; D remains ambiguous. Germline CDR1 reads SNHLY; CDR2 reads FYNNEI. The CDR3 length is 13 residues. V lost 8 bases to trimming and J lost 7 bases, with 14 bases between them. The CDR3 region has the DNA TGTGCCAGCGGAGGGATAGCGGGTGAAAAACTGTTTTTT. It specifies CASGGIAGEKLFF.

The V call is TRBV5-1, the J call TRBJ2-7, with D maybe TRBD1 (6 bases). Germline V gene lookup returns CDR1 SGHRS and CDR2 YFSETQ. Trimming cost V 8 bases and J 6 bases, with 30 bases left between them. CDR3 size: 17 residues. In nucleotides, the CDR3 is TGCGCCAGTCATGGAGACAGGATCAAACTCGGGCCCCTCGAGCAGTACGTC. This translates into CASHGDRIKLGPLEQYV.

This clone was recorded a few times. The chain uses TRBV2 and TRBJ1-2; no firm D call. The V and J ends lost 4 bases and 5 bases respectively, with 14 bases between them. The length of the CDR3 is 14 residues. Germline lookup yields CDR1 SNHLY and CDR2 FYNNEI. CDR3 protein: CASSVSPQYYGYTF. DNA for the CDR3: TGTGCCAGCAGTGTATCCCCCCAGTATTATGGCTACACCTTC.

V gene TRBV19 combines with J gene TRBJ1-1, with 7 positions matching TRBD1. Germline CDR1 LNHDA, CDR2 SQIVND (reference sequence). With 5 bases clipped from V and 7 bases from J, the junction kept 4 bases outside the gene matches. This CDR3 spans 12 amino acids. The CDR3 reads CASSHRDSEAFF. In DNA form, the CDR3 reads TGTGCCAGTAGTCACCGGGACAGTGAAGCTTTCTTT.

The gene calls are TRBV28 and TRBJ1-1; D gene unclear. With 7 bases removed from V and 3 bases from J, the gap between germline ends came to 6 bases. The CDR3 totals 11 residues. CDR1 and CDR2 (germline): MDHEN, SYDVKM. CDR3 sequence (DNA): TGTGCCAGCAATAGGGACACTGAAGCTTTCTTT. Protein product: CASNRDTEAFF.

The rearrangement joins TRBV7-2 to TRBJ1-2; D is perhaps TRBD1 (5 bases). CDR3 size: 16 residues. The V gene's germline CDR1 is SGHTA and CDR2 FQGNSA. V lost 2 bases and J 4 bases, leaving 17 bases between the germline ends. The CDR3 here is CASSLLPQGVGYGYTF. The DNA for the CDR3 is TGTGCCAGCAGCTTATTGCCCCAGGGAGTGGGCTATGGCTACACCTTC. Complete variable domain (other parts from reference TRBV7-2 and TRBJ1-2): GAGVSQSPSNKVTEKGKDVELRCDPISGHTALYWYRQSLGQGLEFLIYFQGNSAPDKSGLPSDRFSAERTGGSVSTLTIQRTQQEDSAVYLCASSLLPQGVGYGYTFGSGTRLTVV.

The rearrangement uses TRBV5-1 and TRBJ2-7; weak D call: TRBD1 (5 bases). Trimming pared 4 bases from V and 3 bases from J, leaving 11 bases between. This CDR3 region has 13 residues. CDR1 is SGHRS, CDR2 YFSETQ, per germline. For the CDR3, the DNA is TGCGCCAGCAGCCAAGGGGATTACTACGAGCAGTACTTC. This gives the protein CASSQGDYYEQYF.

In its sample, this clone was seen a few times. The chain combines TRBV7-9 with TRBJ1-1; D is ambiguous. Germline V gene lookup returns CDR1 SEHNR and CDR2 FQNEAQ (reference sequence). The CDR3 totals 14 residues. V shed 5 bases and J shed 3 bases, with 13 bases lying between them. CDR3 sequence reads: CASSLSTYHTEAFF. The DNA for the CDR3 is TGTGCCAGCAGCCTGTCGACATACCACACTGAAGCTTTCTTT.